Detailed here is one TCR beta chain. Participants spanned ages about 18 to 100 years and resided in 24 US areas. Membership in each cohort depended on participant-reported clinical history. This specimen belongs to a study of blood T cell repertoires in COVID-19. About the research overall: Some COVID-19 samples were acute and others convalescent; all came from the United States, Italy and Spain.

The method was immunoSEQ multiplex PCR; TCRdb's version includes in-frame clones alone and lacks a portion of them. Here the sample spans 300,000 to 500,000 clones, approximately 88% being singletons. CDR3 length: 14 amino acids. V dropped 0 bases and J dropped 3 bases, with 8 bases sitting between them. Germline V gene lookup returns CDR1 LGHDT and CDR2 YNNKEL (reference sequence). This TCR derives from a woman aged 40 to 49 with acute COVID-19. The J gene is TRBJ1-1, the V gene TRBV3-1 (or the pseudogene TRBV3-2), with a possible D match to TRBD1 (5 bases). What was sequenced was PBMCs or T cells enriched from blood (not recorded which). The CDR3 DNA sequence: TGTGCCAGCAGCCAAGAAGGGGCTTACACTGAAGCTTTCTTT. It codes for CASSQEGAYTEAFF.